These 3 T cell receptor beta chains were all obtained from the same sample, sequenced in a study of T cells expressing NK-cell markers. TCRdb reprocessed the 5' RACE reads and keeps a single row for each CDR3 protein, giving no DNA. The sample table sets out roughly 390,000 distinct CDR3 sequences. Sequencing was carried out using blood T cells: a sorted CD56 or NKG2C T cell subset, CD4+ or CD8+ T cells, or bulk PBMC T cells (not recorded which). The receptors were gathered from a woman aged 50 to 60 in good health.

The chain carries TRBV29-1 and TRBJ2-4; TCRdb outputs TRBD1, but without DNA this stays unchecked. Germline CDR1 is SQVTM and CDR2 is ANQGSEA. The CDR3 is made up of 14 amino acids. CDR3: CSVTDIRQGNIQYF.

V gene TRBV24-1 combines with J gene TRBJ2-1; lacking DNA, the TRBD2 call made by TCRdb goes unchecked. The CDR3 consists of 16 residues. CDR1 and CDR2 from the germline V gene are KGHDR and SFDVKD. Here the CDR3 reads CATSAGRNIKSDEQFF.

The chain couples TRBV12-5 to TRBJ2-5. The CDR3 is made up of 14 amino acids. Looked up from germline, CDR1 is LGHNT and CDR2 is FRNRAP. CDR3 sequence: CASGFGAAKETQYF. Supplemented by reference TRBV12-5 and TRBJ2-5, the full variable domain reads DARVTQTPRHKVTEMGQEVTMRCQPILGHNTVFWYRQTMMQGLELLAYFRNRAPLDDSGMPKDRFSAEMPDATLATLKIQPSEPRDSAVYFCASGFGAAKETQYFGPGTRLLVL.